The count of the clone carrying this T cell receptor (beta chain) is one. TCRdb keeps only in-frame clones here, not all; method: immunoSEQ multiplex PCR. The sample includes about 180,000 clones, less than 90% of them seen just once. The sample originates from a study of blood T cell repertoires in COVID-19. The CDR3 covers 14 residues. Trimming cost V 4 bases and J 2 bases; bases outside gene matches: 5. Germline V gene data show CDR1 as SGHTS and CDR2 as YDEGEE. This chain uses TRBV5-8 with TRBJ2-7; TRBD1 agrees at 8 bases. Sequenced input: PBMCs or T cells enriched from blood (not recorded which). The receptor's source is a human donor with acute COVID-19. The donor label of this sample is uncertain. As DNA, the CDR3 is TGTGCCAGCAGCGGCTACAGGGGGGCCTACGAGCAGTACTTC. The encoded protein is CASSGYRGAYEQYF.